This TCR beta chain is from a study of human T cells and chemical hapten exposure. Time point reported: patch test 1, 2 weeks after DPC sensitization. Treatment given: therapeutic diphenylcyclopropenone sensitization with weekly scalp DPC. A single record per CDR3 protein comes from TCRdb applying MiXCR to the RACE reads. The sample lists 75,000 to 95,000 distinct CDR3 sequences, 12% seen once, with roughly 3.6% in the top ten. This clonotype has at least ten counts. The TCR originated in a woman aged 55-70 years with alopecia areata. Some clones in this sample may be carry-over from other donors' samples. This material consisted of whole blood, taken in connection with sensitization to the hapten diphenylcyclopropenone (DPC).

The CDR3 DNA sequence: TGTGCCAGCAGTTTTGGGCCGGCCGGGCGTCCCCAGCATTTT. Translation gives CASSFGPAGRPQHF. V and J are TRBV12-3 or TRBV12-4 and TRBJ1-5; no definite D call. V shed 3 bases and J shed 10 bases, with 16 bases lying between them. The CDR3 length is 14 residues.